This T cell receptor beta chain was retrieved from a study of shared clonotypes between healthy human individuals. Study-level points and caveats: Clonotype sharing among donors likely depends on sequencing depth.

Repertoires were generated with immunoSEQ multiplex PCR, while TCRdb's copy carries only in-frame clones and drops some. The table has 760,000 or so clones, just over 95% seen once; the top ten hold around 0.25%. Naive CD8 cells, CD45RO-negative and positively selected for CCR7, excluded terminally differentiated effector memory CD45RA+ cells. Of note for this clone: The antigen is undetermined.

The sample was naive CD8+ T cells sorted from blood. This clonotype was sampled from a man between 25 and 39 years old in good health.

The CDR3 loop reads CASSARDRLNYF. DNA of the CDR3: TGTGCCAGCAGTGCTAGGGACAGGTTAAATTACTTC. The chain links TRBV6-1 to TRBJ2-4, with 8 positions matching TRBD1. V shed 4 bases, J shed 16 bases, and the junction held 9 bases outside the gene matches. Per the germline V gene, CDR1 is MNHNS and CDR2 is SASEGT. CDR3 length: 12 residues.